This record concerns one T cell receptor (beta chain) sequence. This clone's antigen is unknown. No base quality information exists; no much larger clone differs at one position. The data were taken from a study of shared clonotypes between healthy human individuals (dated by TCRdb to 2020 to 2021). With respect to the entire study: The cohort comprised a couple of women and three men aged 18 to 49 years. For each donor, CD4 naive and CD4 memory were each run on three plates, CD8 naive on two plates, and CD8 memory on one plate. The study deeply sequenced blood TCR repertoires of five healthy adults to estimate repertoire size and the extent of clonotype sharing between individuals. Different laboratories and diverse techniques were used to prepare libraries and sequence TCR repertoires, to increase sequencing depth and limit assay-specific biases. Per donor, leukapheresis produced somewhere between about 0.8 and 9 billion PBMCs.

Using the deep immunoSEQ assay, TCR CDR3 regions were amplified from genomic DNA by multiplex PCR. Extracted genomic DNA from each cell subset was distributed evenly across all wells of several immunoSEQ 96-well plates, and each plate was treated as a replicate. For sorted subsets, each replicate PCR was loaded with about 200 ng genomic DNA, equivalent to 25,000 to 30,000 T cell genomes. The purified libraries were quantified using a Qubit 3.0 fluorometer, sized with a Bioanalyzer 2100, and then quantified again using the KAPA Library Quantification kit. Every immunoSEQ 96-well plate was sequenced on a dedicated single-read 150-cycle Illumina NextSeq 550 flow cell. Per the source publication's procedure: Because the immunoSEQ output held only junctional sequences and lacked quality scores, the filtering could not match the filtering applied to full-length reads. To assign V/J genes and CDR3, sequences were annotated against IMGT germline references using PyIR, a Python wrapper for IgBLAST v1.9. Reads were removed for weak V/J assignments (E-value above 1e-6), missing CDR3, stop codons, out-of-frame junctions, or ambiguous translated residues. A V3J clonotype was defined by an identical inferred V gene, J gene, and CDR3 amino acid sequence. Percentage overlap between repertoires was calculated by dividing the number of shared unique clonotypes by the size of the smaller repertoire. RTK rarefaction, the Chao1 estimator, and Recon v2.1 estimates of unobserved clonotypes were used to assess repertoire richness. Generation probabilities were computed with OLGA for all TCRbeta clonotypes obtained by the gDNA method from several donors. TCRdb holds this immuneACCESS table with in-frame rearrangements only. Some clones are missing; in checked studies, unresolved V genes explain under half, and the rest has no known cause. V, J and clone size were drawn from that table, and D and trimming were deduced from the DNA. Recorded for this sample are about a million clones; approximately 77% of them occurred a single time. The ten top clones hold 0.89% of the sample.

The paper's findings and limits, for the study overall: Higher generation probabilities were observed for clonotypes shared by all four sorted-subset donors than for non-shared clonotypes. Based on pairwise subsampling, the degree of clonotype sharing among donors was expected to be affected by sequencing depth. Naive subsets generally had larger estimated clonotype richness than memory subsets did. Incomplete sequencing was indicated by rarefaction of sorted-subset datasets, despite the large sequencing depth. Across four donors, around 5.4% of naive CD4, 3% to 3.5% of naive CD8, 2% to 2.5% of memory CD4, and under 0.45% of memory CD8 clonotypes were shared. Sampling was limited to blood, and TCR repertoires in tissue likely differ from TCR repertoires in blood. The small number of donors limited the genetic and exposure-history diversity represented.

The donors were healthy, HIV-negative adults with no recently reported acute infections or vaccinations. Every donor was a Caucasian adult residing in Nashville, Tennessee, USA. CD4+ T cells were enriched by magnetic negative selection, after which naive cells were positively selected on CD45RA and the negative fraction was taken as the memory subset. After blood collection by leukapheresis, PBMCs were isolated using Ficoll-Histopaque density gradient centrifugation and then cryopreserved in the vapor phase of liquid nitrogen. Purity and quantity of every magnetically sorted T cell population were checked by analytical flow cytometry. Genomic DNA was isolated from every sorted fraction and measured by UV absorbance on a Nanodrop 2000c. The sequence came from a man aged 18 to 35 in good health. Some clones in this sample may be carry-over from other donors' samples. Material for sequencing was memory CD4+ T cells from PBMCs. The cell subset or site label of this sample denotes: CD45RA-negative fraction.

The sequence in DNA is TGTGCCAGCAGCCTGCGGGGGGGTTACTCTGGAAACACCATATATTTT. Its protein reads: CASSLRGGYSGNTIYF. This sequence uses TRBV7-8 and TRBJ1-3, with TRBD1 perhaps the D gene, on 5 matching bases. The CDR3 runs 16 amino acids, cysteine and phenylalanine included. Only the CDR3 region is kept as DNA, spanning 48 bases read in frame from base 1. The germline V gene encodes CDR1 SGHVS and CDR2 FQNEAQ. V is shortened by 5 bases, J by 0 bases, and the region joining them spans 14 bases.